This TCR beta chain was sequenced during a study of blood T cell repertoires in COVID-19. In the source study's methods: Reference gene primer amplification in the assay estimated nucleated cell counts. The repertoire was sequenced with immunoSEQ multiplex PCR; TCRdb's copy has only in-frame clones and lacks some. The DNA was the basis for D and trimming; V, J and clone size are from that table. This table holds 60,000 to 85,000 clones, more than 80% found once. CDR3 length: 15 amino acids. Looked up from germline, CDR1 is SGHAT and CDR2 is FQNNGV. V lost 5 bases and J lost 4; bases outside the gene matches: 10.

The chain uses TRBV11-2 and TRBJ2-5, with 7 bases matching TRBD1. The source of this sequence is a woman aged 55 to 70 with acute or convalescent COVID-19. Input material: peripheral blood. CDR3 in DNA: TGTGCCAGCAGCCCCCGACAGGGCGGAGGAGAGACCCAGTACTTC. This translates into CASSPRQGGGETQYF.